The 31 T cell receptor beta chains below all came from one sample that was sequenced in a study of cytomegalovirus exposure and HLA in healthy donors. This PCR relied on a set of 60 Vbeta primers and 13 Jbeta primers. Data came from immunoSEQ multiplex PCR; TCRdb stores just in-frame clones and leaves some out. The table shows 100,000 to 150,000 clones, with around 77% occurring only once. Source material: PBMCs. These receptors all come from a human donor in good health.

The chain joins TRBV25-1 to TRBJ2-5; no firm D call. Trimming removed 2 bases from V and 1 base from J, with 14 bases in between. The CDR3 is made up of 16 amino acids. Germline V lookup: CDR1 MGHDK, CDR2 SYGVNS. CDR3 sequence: CASSEIPDYFQETQYF. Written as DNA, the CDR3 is TGTGCCAGCAGTGAAATACCCGATTACTTCCAAGAGACCCAGTACTTC.

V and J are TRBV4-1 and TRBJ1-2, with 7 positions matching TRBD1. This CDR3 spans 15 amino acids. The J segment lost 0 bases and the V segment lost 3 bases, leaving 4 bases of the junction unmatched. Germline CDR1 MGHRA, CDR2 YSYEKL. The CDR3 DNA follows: TGCGCCAGCAGCCAGCCGGGACAGACTAACTATGGCTACACCTTC. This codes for CASSQPGQTNYGYTF.

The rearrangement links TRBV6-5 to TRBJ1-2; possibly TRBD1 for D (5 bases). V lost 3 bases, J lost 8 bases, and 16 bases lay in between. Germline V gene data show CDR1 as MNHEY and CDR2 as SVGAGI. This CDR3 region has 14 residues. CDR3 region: CASSYGDGLSGYTF. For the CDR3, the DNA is TGTGCCAGCAGTTATGGGGACGGACTAAGCGGCTACACCTTC.

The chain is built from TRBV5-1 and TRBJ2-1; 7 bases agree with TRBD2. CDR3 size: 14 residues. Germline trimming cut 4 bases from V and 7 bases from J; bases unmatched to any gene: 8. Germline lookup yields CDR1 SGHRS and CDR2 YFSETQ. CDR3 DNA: TGCGCCAGCAGCGGGGGGGGAGAACGAAATGAGCAGTTCTTC. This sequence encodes CASSGGGERNEQFF.

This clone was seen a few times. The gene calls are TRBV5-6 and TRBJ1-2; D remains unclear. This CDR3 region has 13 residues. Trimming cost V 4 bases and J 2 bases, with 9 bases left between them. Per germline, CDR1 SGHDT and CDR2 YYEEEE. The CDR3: CASSLMSNYGYTF. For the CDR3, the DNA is TGTGCCAGCAGCCTAATGAGCAACTATGGCTACACCTTC.

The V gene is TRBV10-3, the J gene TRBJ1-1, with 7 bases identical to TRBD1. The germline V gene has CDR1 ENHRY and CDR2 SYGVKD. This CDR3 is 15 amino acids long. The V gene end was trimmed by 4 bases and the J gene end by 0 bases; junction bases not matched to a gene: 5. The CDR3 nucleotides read TGTGCCATCAGTGGAGCACAGGGGCTGAACACTGAAGCTTTCTTT. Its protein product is CAISGAQGLNTEAFF.

The CDR3 coding sequence is TGCGCCAGCAGCACGGGACAGGGCTTAGATACGCAGTATTTT. Protein product: CASSTGQGLDTQYF. The chain carries TRBV5-1 and TRBJ2-3; 9 bases agree with TRBD1. Germline CDR1 and CDR2: SGHRS and YFSETQ. With V trimmed by 4 bases and J by 5 bases, 5 bases remained unmatched. The CDR3 length is 14 residues.

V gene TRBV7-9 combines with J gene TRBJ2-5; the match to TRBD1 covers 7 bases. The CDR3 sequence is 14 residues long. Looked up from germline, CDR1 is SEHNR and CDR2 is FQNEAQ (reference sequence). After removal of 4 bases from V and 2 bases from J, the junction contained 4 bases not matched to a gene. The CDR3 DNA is TGTGCCAGCAGCTCCGACAGGGAGCAAGAGACCCAGTACTTC. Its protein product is CASSSDREQETQYF.

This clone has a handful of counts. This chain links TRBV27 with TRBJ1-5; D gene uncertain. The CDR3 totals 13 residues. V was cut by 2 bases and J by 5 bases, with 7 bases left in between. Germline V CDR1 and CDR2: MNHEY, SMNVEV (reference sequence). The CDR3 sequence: CASSLMADQPQHF. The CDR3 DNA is TGTGCCAGCAGTTTAATGGCTGATCAGCCCCAGCATTTT.

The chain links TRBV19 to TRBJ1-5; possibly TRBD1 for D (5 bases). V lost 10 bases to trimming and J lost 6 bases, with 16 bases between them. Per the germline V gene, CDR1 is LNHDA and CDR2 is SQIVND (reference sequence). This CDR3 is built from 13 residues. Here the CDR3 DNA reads TGTGCCACTTCCCTGGGGGGTTTTCAGCCCCAGCATTTT. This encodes CATSLGGFQPQHF.

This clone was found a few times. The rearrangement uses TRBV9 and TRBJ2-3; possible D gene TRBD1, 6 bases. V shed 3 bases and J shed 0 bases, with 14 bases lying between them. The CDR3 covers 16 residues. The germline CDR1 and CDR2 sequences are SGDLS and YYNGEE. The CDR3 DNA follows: TGTGCCAGCAGCGGCCTCGGGACATCTAGCACAGATACGCAGTATTTT. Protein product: CASSGLGTSSTDTQYF.

The CDR3 spells CASSGFDYNEQFF. CDR3 coding DNA: TGTGCCAGCTCAGGATTCGATTACAATGAGCAGTTCTTC. The rearrangement uses TRBV11-3 and TRBJ2-1; the D is unclear. V shed 8 bases and J shed 4 bases, with 12 bases lying between them. This CDR3 is built from 13 residues. Looked up from germline, CDR1 is SGHNT and CDR2 is YENEEA.

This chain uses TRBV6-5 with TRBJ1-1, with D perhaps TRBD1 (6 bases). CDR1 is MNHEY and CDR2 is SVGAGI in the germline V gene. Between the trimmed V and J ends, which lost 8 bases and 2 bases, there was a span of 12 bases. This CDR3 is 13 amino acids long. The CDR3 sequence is CASCRQDNTEAFF. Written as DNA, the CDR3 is TGTGCCAGCTGCCGACAGGATAACACTGAAGCTTTCTTT.

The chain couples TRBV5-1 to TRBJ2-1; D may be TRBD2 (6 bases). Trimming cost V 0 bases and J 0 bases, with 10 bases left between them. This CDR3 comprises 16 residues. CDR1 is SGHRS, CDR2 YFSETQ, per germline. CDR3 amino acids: CASSLVSGGSYNEQFF. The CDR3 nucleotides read TGCGCCAGCAGCTTGGTTAGCGGTGGCTCCTACAATGAGCAGTTCTTC.

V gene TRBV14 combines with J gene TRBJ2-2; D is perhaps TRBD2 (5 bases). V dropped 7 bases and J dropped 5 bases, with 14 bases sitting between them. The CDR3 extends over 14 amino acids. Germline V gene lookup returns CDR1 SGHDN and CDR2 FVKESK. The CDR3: CASNEGRRTGELFF. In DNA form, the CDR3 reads TGTGCCAGCAATGAAGGGAGACGTACCGGGGAGCTGTTTTTT.

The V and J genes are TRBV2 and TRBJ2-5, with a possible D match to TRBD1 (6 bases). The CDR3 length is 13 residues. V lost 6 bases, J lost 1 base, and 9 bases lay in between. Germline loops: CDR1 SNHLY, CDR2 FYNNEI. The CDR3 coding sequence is TGTGCCAGCAGGAGGGACACCCAAGAGACCCAGTACTTC. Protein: CASRRDTQETQYF. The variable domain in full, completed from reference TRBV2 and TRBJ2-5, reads EPEVTQTPSHQVTQMGQEVILRCVPISNHLYFYWYRQILGQKVEFLVSFYNNEISEKSEIFDDQFSVERPDGSNFTLKIRSTKLEDSAMYFCASRRDTQETQYFGPGTRLLVL.

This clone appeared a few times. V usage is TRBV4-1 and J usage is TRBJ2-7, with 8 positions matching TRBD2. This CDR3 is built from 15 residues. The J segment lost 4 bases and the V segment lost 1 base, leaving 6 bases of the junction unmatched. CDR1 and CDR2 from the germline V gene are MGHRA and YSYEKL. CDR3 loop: CASSQGLAKVYEQYF. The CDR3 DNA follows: TGCGCCAGCAGCCAAGGACTAGCGAAGGTTTACGAGCAGTACTTC.

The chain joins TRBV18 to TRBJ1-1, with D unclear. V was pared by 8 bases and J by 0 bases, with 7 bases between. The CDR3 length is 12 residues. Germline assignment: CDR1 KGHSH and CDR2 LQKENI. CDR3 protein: CASTTVNTEAFF. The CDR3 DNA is TGTGCCAGCACAACCGTGAACACTGAAGCTTTCTTT.

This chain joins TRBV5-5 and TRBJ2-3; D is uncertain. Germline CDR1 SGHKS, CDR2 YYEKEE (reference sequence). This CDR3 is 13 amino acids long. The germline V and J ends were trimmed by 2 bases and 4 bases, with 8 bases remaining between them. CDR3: CASSFERADTQYF. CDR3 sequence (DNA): TGTGCCAGCAGCTTCGAAAGAGCAGATACGCAGTATTTT.

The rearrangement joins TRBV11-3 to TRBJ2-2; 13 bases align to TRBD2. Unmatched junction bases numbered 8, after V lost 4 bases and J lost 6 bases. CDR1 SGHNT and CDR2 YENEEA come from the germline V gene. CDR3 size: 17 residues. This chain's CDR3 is CASSSGTGLAGPGELFF. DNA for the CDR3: TGTGCCAGCAGCTCAGGAACGGGACTAGCGGGACCCGGGGAGCTGTTTTTT.

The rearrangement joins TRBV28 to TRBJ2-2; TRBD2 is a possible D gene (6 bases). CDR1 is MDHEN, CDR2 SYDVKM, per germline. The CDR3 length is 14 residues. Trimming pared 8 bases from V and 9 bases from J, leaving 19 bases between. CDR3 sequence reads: CASAALGGLRELFF. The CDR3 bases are TGTGCCAGCGCGGCTCTTGGAGGGCTCCGGGAGCTGTTTTTT.

As DNA, the CDR3 is TGTGCCAGCAGTTTTACAGGGATCTATGGCTACACCTTC. Its protein is CASSFTGIYGYTF. This chain joins TRBV6-1 and TRBJ1-2; D perhaps matches TRBD1 (6 bases). V shed 5 bases and J shed 4 bases, with 11 bases lying between them. This CDR3 has 13 residues. Germline assignment: CDR1 MNHNS and CDR2 SASEGT.

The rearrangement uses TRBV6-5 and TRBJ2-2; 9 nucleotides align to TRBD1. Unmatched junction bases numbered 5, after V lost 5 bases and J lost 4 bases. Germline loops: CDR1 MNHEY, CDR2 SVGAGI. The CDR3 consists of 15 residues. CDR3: CASSTRDRVTGELFF. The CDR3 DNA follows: TGTGCCAGCAGTACCCGGGACAGGGTCACCGGGGAGCTGTTTTTT.

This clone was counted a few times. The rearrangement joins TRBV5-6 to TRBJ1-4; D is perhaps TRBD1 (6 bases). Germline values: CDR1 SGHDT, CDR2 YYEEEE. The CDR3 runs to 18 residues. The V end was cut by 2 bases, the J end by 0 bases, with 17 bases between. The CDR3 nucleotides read TGTGCCAGCAGCTTAGGACAGAACCCACTTGCAACTAATGAAAAACTGTTTTTT. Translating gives CASSLGQNPLATNEKLFF.

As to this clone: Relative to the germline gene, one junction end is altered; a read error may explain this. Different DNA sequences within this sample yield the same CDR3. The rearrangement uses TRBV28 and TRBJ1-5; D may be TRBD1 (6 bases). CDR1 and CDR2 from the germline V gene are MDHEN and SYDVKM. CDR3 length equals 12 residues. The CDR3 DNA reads TGTGCCAGCAGTAAGGGGGATCAGCCCCAGCACTTT. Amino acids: CASSKGDQPQHF.

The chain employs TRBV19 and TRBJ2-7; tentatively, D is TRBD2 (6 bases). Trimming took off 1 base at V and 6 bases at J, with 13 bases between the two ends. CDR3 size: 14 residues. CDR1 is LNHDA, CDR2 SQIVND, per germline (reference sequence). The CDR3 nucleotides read TGTGCCAGTAGTATAGCACGGAGGGGCGGCGAGCAGTACTTC. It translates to CASSIARRGGEQYF.

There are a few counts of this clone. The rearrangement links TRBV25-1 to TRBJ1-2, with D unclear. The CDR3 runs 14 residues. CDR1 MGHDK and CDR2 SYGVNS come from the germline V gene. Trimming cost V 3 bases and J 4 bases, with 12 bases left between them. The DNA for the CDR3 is TGTGCCAGCAGTGAGGGCAGGTGGGCCTATGGCTACACCTTC. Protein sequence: CASSEGRWAYGYTF.

The CDR3 is CASSESWGPYEQYF. CDR3 DNA: TGCGCCAGCAGTGAGTCGTGGGGCCCCTACGAGCAGTACTTC. The chain combines TRBV10-2 with TRBJ2-7, with a weak D call TRBD1 (5 bases). V was shortened by 0 bases and J by 2 bases, with 8 bases between the two germline ends. The CDR3 is 14 residues long. Germline CDR1 WSHSY, CDR2 SAAADI.

This chain's CDR3 is CASSDSGTGWNEQFF. CDR3 sequence (DNA): TGTGCCAGCAGTGATTCGGGGACAGGCTGGAATGAGCAGTTCTTC. The J gene is TRBJ2-1, the V gene TRBV6-1; 8 nucleotides line up with TRBD1. V lost 3 bases to trimming and J lost 7 bases; unmatched junction nucleotides: 8. Germline CDR1 MNHNS, CDR2 SASEGT. The CDR3 runs to 15 residues.

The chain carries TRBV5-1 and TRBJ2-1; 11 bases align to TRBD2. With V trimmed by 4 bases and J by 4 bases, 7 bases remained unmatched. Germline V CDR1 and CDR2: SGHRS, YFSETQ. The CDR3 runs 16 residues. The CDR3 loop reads CASSPLAGGGYNEQFF. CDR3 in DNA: TGCGCCAGCAGCCCATTAGCGGGAGGGGGGTACAATGAGCAGTTCTTC.

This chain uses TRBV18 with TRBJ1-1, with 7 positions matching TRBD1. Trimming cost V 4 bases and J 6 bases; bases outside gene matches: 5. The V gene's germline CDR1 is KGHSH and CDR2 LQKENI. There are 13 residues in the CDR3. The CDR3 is CASSLDRISEAFF. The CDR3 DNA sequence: TGTGCCAGCTCACTGGACAGGATCTCTGAAGCTTTCTTT.